What follows describes a single TCR beta chain. The antigen remains undetermined. Reanalyzing the 5' RACE reads, TCRdb keeps one entry per CDR3 protein, without DNA. The sample has roughly 280,000 distinct CDR3 sequences, and its top ten clones hold approximately 0.39%. This CDR3 is 13 amino acids long. Germline assignment: CDR1 KGHSH and CDR2 LQKENI. The source of the sample is a study of T cells expressing NK-cell markers. Turning to the study itself: In sorted CD3+CD56+NKG2C+, CD3+CD56+NKG2C- and CD3+CD56-NKG2C+ T cells, TCR beta repertoires were obtained. Seven HCMV-seropositive donors and one seronegative donor made up the eight sequenced donors.

Study-level findings and limits: HCMV specificity was not established for the expanded NKG2C+ T cell clones.

This clonotype was obtained from a man between 18 and 29 years old in good health. The chain combines TRBV18 with TRBJ2-7. Sequencing was performed on blood T cells: a sorted CD56 or NKG2C T cell subset, CD4+ or CD8+ T cells, or bulk PBMC T cells (not recorded which). CDR3 sequence reads: CASSPRSSYEQYF.